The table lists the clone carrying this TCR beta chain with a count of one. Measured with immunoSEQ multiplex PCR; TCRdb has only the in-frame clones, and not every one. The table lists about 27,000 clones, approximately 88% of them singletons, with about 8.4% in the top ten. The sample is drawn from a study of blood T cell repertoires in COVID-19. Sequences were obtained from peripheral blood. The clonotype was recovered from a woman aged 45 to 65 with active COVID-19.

CDR3 protein: CASSQEGTGANYGYTF. The CDR3 coding sequence is TGTGCCAGCAGCCAAGAAGGGACAGGCGCTAACTATGGCTACACCTTC. The chain uses TRBV3-1 (or the pseudogene TRBV3-2) and TRBJ1-2; TRBD1 agrees at 8 bases. The junction had 3 bases not matched to a gene; V was cut back by 0 bases and J by 0 bases. The CDR3 has 16 amino acids. CDR1 is LGHDT, CDR2 YNNKEL, per germline (reference sequence).